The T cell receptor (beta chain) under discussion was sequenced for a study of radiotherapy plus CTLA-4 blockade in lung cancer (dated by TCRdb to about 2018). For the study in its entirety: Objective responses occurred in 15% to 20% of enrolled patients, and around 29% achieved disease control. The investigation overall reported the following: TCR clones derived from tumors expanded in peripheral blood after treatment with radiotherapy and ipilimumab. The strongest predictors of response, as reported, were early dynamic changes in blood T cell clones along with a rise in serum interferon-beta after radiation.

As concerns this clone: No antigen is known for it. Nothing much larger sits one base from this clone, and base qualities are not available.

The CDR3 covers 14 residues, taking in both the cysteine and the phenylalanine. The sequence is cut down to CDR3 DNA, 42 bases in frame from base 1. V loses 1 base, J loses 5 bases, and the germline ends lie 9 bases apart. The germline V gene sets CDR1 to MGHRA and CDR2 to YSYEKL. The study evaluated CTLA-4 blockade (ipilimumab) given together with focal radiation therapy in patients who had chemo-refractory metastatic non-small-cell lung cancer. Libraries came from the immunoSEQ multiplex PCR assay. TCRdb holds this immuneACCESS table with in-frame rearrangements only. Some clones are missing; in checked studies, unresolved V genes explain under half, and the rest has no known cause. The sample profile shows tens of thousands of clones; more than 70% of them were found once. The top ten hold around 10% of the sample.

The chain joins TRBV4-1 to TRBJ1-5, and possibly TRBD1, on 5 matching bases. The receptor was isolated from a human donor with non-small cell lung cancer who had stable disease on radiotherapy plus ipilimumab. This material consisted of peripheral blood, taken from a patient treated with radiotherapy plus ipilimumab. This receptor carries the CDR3 CASSQARDDQPQHF. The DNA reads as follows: TGCGCCAGCAGCCAAGCTAGGGACGATCAGCCCCAGCATTTT.